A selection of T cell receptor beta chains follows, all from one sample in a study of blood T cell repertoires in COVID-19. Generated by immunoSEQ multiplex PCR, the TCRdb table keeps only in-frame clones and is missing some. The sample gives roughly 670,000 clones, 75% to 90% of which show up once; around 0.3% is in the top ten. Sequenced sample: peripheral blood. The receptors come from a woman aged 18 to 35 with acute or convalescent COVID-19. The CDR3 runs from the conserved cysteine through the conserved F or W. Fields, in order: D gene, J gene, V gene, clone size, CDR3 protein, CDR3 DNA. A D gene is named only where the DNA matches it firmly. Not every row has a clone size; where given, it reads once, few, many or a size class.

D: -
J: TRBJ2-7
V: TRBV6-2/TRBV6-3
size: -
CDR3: CASSYPRVGQYF
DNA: TGTGCCAGCAGTTACCCCAGGGTCGGGCAGTACTTC

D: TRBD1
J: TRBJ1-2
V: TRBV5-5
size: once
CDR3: CASSSLTGVNYGYTF
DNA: TGTGCCAGCAGCTCTTTGACAGGGGTTAACTATGGCTACACCTTC

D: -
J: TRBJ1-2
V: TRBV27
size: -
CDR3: CASSLIGGYGNGYTF
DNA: TGTGCCAGCAGTTTAATAGGAGGGTACGGGAATGGCTACACCTTC

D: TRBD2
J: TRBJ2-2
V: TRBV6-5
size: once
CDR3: CASGKRGGPAGELFF
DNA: TGTGCCAGCGGGAAGCGGGGGGGCCCAGCCGGGGAGCTGTTTTTT

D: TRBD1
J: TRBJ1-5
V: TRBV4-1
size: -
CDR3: CASRRQGQGQPQHF
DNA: TGCGCCAGCAGACGACAGGGGCAGGGTCAGCCCCAGCATTTT

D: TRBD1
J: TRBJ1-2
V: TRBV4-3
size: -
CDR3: CASSQDLGGQGTNYGYTF
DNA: TGCGCCAGCAGCCAAGATCTCGGGGGACAGGGTACGAACTATGGCTACACCTTC

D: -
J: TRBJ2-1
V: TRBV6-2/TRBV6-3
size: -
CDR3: CASSYWTAPLSYNEQFF
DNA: TGTGCCAGCAGTTATTGGACAGCCCCCCTTTCCTACAATGAGCAGTTCTTC

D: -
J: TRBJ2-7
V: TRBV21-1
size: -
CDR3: CASSPHDRGPYEQYF
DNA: TGTGCCAGCAGCCCACACGACAGGGGACCCTACGAGCAGTACTTC

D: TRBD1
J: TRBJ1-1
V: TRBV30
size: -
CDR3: CAWRTGTVAAFF
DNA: TGTGCCTGGAGGACAGGGACCGTTGCGGCTTTCTTT

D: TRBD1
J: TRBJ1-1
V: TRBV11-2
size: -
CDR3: CASSLDRWGQGLMNTEAFF
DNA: TGTGCCAGCAGCTTAGATAGGTGGGGACAGGGACTAATGAACACTGAAGCTTTCTTT

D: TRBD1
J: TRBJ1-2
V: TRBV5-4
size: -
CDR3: CASSTQGYYGYTF
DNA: TGTGCCAGCAGCACACAGGGGTACTATGGCTACACCTTC

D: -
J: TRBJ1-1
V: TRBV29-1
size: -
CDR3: CSVYRDILTEGDTEAFF
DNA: TGCAGCGTTTACCGGGACATCCTTACCGAGGGTGACACTGAAGCTTTCTTT

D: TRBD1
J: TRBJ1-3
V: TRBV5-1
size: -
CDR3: CASSWGQSGNTIYF
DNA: TGCGCCAGCAGCTGGGGACAGTCTGGAAACACCATATATTTT

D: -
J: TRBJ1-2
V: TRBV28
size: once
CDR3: CASSKPDGYTF
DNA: TGTGCCAGCAGTAAGCCTGATGGCTACACCTTC

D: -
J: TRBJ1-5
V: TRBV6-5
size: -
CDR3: CASRRERNQPQHF
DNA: TGTGCCAGCAGGCGGGAACGAAATCAGCCCCAGCATTTT

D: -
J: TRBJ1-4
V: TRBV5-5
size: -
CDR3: CASSPRDEKLFF
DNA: TGTGCCAGCAGCCCCAGGGATGAAAAACTGTTTTTT

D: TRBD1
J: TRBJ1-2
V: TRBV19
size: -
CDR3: CASNPSGTESPRDYGYTF
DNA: TGTGCCAGTAACCCTTCCGGGACAGAGAGCCCGAGGGACTATGGCTACACCTTC

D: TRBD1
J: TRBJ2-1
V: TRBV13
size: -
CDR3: CANGQGITGEQFF
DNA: TGTGCCAACGGACAGGGAATAACGGGTGAGCAGTTCTTC

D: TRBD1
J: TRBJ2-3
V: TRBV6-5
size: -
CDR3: CATGTGGTDTQYF
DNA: TGTGCCACCGGGACAGGGGGCACAGATACGCAGTATTTT

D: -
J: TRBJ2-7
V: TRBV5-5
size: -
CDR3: CASSLFGTSIYEQYF
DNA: TGTGCCAGCAGCTTGTTTGGGACATCAATCTACGAGCAGTACTTC

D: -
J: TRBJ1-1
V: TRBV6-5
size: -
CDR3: CASSGDLSEAFF
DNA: TGTGCCAGTTCGGGGGACCTGTCTGAAGCTTTCTTT

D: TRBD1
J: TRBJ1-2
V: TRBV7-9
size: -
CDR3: CASSSGTGFYGYTF
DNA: TGTGCCAGCAGCTCCGGGACAGGCTTCTATGGCTACACCTTC

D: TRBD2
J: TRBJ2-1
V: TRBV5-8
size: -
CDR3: CASSLAGGNEQFF
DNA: TGTGCCAGCAGCTTGGCGGGGGGGAATGAGCAGTTCTTC

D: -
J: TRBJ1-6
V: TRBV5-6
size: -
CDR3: CASRPRAHNSPLHF
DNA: TGTGCCAGCAGACCCAGGGCCCACAATTCACCCCTCCACTTT

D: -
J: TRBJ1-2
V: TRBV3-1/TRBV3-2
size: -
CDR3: CASSKRALYGYTF
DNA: TGTGCCAGCAGCAAGAGAGCTCTCTATGGCTACACCTTC

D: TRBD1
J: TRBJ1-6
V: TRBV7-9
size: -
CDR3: CATLPRDRGYNSPLHF
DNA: TGTGCCACCCTCCCCCGGGACAGGGGCTATAATTCACCCCTCCACTTT

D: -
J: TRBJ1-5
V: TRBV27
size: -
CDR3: CASREYGNQPQHF
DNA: TGTGCCAGCAGAGAGTATGGCAATCAGCCCCAGCATTTT

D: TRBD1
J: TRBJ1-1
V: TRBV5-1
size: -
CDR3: CASSLEGTGSTNTEAFF
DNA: TGCGCCAGCAGCTTGGAGGGGACAGGGTCGACGAACACTGAAGCTTTCTTT

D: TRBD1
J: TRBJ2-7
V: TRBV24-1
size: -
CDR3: CATRQGSSYEQYF
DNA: TGTGCCACCAGACAGGGGTCATCCTACGAGCAGTACTTC

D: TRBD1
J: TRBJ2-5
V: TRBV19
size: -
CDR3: CASSIGTGSRQETQYF
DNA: TGTGCCAGTAGTATCGGGACAGGGTCCCGGCAAGAGACCCAGTACTTC

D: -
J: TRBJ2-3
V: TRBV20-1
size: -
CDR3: CINTDTQYF
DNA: TGCATCAACACAGATACGCAGTATTTT

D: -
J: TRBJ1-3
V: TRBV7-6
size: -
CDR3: CASSLAGATIYF
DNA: TGTGCCAGCAGCTTAGCGGGGGCCACCATATATTTT

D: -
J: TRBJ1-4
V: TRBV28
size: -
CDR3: CATKKGVSREKLFF
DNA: TGTGCTACCAAAAAGGGGGTCTCAAGGGAAAAACTGTTTTTT

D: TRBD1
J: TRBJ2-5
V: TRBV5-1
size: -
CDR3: CASSLMAVTGGLETQYF
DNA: TGCGCCAGCAGCTTGATGGCCGTGACAGGGGGTCTGGAGACCCAGTACTTC

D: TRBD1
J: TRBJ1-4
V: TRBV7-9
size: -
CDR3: CASSQGTANEKLFF
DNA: TGTGCCAGCAGCCAGGGGACAGCTAATGAAAAACTGTTTTTT

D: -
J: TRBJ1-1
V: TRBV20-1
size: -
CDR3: CSAPGGGTAFF
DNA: TGCAGTGCTCCGGGGGGGGGTACTGCTTTCTTT

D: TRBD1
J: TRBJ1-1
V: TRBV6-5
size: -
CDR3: CASSRMTGLAEAFF
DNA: TGTGCCAGCAGCCGCATGACAGGGTTGGCTGAAGCTTTCTTT

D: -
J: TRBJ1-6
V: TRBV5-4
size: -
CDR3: CASSLWQNSPLHF
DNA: TGTGCCAGCAGCTTGTGGCAGAATTCACCCCTCCACTTT

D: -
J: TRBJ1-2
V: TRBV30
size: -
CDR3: CAWSVGGAAIYGYTF
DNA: TGTGCCTGGAGTGTTGGAGGGGCCGCCATCTATGGCTACACCTTC

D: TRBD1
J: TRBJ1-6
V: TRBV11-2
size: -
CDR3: CASSSGQGGSPLHF
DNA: TGTGCCAGCAGCTCCGGACAGGGAGGATCACCCCTCCACTTT

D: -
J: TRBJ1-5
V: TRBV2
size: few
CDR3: CASSVEGAQPQHF
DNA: TGTGCCAGCAGTGTTGAAGGGGCTCAGCCCCAGCATTTT